This T cell receptor (beta chain) was found in a study of blood T cell repertoires in COVID-19. Self-reported history from a screening survey and questionnaire set each donor's cohort. Measured with immunoSEQ multiplex PCR; TCRdb has only the in-frame clones, and not every one. The data show 110,000 to 150,000 clones, approximately 80% seen once. CDR1 is SQVTM, CDR2 ANQGSEA, per germline. J gave up 4 bases and V 1 base, and 3 bases lay outside the gene matches. The CDR3 has 14 residues. The sample consisted of PBMCs or T cells enriched from blood (not recorded which). V is TRBV29-1 and J is TRBJ1-2; 10 bases map to TRBD1. This TCR came from a woman under 30 who had been exposed to COVID-19. The CDR3 bases are TGCAGCGTTGAAGGGACAGGGGGTGGCTATGGCTACACCTTC. Amino acid sequence: CSVEGTGGGYGYTF. The full variable domain, with the rest looked up from reference TRBV29-1 and TRBJ1-2, is SAVISQKPSRDICQRGTSLTIQCQVDSQVTMMFWYRQQPGQSLTLIATANQGSEATYESGFVIDKFPISRPNLTFSTLTVSNMSPEDSSIYLCSVEGTGGGYGYTFGSGTRLTVV.